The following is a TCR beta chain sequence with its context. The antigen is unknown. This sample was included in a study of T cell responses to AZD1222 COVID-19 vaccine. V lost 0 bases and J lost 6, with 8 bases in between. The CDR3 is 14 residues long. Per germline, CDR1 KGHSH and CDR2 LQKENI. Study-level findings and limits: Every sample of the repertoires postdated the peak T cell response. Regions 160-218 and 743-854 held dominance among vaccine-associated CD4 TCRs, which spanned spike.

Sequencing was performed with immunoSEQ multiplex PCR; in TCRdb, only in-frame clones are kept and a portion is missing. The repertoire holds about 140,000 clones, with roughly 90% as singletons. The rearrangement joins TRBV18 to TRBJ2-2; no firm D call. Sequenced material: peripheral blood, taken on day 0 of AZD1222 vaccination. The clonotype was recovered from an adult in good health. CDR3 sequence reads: CASSPPTGPGELFF. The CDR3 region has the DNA TGTGCCAGCTCACCACCGACGGGTCCCGGGGAGCTGTTTTTT.